This TCR beta chain was profiled in a study of molecular identifiers for immune sequencing clone quantification. General study results and limits: A shared barcode on identical TCR molecules could lead to underestimated sizes for highly expanded clones. Clones exceeding 20 RNA copies carried over 97% of effector molecules but under 1% of naive-cell molecules.

In TCRdb, the PCR reads were re-called with MiXCR into one record per CDR3 protein. Among under 650,000 distinct CDR3 sequences listed, 15% to 20% were seen once. The CDR3 covers 14 residues. V lost 5 bases and J lost 5, with 16 bases in between. Per the germline V gene, CDR1 is SGHAT and CDR2 is FQNNGV. A word on this clonotype: Its target is not known.

Construction of naive CD8 libraries employed about 17,000 to 1,100,000 sorted cells together with 10%, 30% or 50% RNA. The authors sorted naive CD8 T cells as CD8+CD4-CCR7+CD45RA+. Sequencing was carried out using naive CD8+ T cells from blood, with Jurkat cell RNA spiked in. Described subset: FACS-sorted CD8+CD4-CCR7+CD45RA+ naive T cells. This sequence joins TRBV11-2 and TRBJ2-7; D is possibly TRBD2 (5 bases). This clonotype was sampled from a human donor in good health. Some libraries in this study had Jurkat cell RNA spiked in. CDR3 sequence (DNA): TGTGCCAGCAGCCTCCGCGGGCTAGCTGACGAGCAGTACTTC. Translation: CASSLRGLADEQYF.